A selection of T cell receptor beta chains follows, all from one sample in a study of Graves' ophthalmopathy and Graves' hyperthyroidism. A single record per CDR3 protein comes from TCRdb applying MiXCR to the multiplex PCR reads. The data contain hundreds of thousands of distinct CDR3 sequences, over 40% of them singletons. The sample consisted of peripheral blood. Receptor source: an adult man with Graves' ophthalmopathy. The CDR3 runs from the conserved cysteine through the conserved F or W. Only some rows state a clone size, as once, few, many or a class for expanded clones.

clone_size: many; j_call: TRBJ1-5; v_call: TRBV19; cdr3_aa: CASSMAGYNQPQHF
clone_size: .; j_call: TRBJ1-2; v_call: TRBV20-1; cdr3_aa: CSASRASGGDYGYTF
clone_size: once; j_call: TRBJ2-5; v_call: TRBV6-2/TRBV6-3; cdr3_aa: CASSYGRVAPLEYF
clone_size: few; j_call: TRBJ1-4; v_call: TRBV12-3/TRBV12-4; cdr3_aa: CASTLQGATNEKLFF
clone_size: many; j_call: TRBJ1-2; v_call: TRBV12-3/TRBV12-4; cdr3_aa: CASSFRAAIYTF
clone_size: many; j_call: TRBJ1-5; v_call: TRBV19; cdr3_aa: CASNFGDQPQHF
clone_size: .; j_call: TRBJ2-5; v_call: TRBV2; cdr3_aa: CASSLDRLDQPQYF
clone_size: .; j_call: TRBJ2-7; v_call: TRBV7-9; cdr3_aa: CASSLGATGGSSYEQYF
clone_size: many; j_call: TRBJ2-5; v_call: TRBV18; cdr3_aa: CASSPRHGQETQYF
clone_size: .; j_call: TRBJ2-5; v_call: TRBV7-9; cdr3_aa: CASSPTNGETQYF
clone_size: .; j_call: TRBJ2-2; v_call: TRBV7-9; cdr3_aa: CASSLTGSANTGELFF
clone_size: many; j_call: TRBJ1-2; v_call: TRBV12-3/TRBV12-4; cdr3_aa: CASSSPGGGGYTF
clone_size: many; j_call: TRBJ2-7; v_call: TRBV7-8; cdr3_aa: CASSFYDRSSYEQYF
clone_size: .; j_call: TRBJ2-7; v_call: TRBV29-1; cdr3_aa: CSVEDSGAYEQYF
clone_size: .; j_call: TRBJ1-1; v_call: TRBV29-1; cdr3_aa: CSVSGGDTEAFF
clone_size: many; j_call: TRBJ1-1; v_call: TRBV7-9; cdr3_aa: CASIQTGDTEAFF
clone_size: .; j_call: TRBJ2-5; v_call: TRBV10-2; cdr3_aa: CASSEGGQEGETQYF
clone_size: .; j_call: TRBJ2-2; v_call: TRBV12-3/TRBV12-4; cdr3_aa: CASRGQGSNTGELFF
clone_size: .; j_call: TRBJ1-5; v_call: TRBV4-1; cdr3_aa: CASSQVFSNQPQHF
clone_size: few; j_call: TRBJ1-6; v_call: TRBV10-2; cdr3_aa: CASSQDLGQNSPLHF
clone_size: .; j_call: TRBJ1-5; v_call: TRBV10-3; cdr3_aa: CASSYSSWRGNQPQHF
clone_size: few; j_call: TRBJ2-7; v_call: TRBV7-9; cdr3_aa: CATGTGGFEQYF
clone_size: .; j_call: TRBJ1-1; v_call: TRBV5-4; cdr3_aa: CASSFRGRGYTEAFF
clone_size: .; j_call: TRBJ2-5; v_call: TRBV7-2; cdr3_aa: CASSVAVLAGSETQYF
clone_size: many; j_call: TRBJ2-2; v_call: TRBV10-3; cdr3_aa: CATREGLTGELFF
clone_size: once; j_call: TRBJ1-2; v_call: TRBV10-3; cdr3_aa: CAISPTPGQGVNAYGYTF
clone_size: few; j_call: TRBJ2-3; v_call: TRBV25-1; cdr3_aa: CASSDPALGRDTQYF
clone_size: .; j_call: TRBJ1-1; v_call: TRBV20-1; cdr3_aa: CSAEPGQGANTEAFF
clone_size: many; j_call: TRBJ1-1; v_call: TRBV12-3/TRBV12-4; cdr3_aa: CASGTGFFTEAFF
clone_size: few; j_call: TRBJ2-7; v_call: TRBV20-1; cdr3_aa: CSARGAGGPNEQYF
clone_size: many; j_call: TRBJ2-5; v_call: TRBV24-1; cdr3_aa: CATSGDYRGESQYF
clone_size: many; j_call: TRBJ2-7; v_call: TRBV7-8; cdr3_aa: CASSSILRDRTLYEQYF
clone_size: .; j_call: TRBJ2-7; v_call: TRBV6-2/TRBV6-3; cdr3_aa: CASSYSFLGTGFAYEQYF
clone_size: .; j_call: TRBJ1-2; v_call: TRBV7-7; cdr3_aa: CASSPVGQGRDYGYTF
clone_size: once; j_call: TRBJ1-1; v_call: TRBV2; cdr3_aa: CPSSAREPF
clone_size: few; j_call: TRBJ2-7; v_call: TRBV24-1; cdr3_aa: CATSEYSAIYEQYF
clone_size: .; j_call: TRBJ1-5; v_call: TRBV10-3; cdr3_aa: CAIRPGPRETQHF
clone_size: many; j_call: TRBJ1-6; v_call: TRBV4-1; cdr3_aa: CASSQKWTDYSPLHF
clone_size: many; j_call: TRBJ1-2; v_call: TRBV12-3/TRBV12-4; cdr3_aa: CASSPDWPSGYTF
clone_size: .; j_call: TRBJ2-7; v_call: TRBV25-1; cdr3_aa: CATRVDSYEQYF
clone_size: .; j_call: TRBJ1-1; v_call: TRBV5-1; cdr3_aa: CASSGGGGRLTEAFF
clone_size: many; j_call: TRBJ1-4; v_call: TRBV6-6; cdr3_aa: CASSYSGVQEKLFF
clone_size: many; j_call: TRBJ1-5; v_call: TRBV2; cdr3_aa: CASSEQGGEYSNQPQHF
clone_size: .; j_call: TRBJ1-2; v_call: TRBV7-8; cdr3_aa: CASSPVQANYGYTF
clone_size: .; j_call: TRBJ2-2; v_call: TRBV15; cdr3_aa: CATSRPPWAPGANTGELFF
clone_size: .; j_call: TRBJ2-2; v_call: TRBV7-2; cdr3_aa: CASSRRGELFF
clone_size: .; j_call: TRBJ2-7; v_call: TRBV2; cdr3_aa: CASSPGTGRFYEQYF
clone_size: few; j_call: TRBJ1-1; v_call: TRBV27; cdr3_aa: CASRLGRGEAFF
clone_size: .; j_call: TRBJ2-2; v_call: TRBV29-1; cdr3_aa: CSVALLTGGNTGELFF
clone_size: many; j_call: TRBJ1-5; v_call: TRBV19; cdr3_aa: CASSISDREYNQPQHF
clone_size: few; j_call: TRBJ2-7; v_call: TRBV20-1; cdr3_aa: CSASFQSGSISDEQYF
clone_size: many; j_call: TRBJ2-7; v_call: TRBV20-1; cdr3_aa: CSARGPTATYEQYF
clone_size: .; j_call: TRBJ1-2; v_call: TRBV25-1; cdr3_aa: CASLLTFGQAASSGYTF
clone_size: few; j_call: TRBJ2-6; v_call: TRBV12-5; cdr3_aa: CASGAGTGDRVLTF
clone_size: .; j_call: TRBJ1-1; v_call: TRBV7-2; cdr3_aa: CASSLSGGRVTEAFF